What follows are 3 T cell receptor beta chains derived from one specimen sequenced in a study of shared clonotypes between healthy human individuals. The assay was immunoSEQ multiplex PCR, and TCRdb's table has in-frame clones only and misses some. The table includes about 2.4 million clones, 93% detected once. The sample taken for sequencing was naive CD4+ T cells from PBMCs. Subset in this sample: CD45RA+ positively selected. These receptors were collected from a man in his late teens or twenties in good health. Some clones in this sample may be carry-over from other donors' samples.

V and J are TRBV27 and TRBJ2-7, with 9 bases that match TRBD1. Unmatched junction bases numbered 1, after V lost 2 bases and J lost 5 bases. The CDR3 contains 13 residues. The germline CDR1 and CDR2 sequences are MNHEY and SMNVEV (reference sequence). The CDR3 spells CASSLTGGNEQYF. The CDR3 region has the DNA TGTGCCAGCAGTTTAACAGGGGGCAACGAGCAGTACTTC.

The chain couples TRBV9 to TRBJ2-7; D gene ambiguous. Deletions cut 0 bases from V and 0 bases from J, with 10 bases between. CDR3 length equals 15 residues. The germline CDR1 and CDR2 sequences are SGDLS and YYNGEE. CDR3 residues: CASSVGSPLSYEQYF. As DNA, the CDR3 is TGTGCCAGCAGCGTAGGGAGCCCTCTCTCCTACGAGCAGTACTTC.

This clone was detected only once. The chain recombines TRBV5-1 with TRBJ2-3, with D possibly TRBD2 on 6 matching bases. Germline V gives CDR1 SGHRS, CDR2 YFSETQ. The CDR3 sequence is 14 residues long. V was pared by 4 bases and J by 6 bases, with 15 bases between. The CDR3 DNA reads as TGCGCCAGCAGCCCGCCGTCTGGGGGGGATACGCAGTATTTT. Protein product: CASSPPSGGDTQYF.